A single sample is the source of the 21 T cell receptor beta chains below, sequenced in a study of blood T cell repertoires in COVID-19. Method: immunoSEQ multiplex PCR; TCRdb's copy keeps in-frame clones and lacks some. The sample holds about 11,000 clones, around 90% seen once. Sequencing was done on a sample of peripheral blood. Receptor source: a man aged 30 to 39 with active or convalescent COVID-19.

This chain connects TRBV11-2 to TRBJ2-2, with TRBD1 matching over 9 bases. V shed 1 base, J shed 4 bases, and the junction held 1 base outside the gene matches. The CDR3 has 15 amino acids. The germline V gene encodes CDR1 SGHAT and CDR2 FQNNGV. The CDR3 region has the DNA TGTGCCAGCAGCTTAGGGACAGGGGTCACCGGGGAGCTGTTTTTT. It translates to CASSLGTGVTGELFF.

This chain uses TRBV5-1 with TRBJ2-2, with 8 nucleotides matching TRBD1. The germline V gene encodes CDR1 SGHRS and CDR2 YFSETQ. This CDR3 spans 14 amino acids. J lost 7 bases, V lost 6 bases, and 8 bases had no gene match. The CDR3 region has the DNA TGCGCCAGCAACCCCGACAGGGGAGGCGGGGAGCTGTTTTTT. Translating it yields CASNPDRGGGELFF. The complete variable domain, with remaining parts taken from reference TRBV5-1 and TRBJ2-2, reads KAGVTQTPRYLIKTRGQQVTLSCSPISGHRSVSWYQQTPGQGLQFLFEYFSETQRNKGNFPGRFSGRQFSNSRSEMNVSTLELGDSALYLCASNPDRGGGELFFGEGSRLTVL.

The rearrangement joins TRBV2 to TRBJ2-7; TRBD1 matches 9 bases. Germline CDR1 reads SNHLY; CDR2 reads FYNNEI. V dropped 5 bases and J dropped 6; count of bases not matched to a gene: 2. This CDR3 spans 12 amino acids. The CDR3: CASSWGQGEQYV. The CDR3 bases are TGTGCCAGCAGTTGGGGACAGGGCGAGCAGTACGTC.

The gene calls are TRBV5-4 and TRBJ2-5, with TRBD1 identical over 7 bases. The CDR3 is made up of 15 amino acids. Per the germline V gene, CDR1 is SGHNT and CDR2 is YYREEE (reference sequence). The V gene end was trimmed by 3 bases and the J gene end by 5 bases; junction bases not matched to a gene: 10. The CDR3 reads CASSSGASRGETQYF. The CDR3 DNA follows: TGTGCCAGCAGCTCCGGGGCCTCCAGGGGGGAGACCCAGTACTTC.

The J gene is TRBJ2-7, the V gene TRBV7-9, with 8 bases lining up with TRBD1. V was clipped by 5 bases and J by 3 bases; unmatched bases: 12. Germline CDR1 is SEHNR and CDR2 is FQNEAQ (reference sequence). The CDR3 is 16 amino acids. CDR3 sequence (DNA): TGTGCCAGCAGCCCCAGGTTGGGACAGGAGGGCTACGAGCAGTACTTC. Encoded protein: CASSPRLGQEGYEQYF.

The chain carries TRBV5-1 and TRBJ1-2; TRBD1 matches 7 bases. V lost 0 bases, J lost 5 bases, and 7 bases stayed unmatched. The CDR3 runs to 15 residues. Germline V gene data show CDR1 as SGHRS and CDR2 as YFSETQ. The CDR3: CASSLGNRGSYGYTF. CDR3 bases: TGCGCCAGCAGCTTGGGTAACAGGGGCTCTTATGGCTACACCTTC.

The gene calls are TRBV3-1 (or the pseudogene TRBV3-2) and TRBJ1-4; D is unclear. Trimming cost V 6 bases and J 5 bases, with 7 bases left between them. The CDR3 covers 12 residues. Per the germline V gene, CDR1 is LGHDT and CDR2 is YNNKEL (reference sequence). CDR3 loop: CASRGENEKLFF. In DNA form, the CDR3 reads TGTGCCAGCAGGGGCGAGAATGAAAAACTGTTTTTT.

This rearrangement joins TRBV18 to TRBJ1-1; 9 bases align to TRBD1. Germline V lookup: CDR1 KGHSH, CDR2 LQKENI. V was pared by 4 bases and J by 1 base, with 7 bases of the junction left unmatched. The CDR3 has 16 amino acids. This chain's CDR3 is CASSLVTGQGNTEAFF. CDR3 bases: TGTGCCAGCTCACTTGTTACGGGACAGGGGAACACTGAAGCTTTCTTT.

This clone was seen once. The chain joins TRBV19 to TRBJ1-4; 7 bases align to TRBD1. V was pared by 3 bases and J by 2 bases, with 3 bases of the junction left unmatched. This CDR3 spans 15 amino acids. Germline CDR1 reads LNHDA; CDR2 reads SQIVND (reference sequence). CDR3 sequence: CASSIGQATNEKLFF. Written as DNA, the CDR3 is TGTGCCAGTAGTATTGGACAGGCGACTAATGAAAAACTGTTTTTT.

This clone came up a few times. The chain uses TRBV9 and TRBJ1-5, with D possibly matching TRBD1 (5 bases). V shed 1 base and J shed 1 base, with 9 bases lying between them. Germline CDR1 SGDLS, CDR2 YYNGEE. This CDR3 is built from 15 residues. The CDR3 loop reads CASSVTGFSNQPQHF. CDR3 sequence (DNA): TGTGCCAGCAGCGTAACAGGTTTCAGCAATCAGCCCCAGCATTTT.

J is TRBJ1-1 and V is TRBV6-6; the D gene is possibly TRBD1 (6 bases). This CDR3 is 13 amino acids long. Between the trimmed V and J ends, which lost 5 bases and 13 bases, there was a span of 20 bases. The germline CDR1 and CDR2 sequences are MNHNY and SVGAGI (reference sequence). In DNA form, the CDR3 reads TGTGCCAGCAGTCATCCGGGACACAGAAGTGGTTTCTTT. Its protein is CASSHPGHRSGFF.

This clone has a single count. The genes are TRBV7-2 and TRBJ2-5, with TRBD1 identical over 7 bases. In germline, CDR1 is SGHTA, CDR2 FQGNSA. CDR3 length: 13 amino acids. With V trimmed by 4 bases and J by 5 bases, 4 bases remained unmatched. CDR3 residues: CASSSKGGETQYF. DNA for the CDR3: TGTGCCAGCAGCTCCAAAGGGGGCGAGACCCAGTACTTC.

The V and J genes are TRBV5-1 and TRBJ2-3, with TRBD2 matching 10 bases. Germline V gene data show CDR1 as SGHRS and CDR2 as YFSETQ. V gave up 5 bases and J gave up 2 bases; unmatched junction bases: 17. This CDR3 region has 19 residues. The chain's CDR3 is CASSRSGLAGAGNTDTQYF. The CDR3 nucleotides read TGCGCCAGCAGTCGGTCGGGGCTAGCGGGGGCCGGGAACACAGATACGCAGTATTTT.

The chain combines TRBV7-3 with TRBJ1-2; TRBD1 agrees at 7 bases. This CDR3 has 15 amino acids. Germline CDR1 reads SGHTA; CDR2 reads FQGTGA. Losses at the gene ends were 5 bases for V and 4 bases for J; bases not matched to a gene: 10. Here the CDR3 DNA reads TGTGCCAGCAGCCTAAGACAGGGAACCGCCTATGGCTACACCTTC. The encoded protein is CASSLRQGTAYGYTF.

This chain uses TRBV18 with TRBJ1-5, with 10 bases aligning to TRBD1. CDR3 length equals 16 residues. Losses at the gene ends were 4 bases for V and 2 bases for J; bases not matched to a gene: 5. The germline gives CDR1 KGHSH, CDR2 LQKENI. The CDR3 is CASSLAGTGGNQPQHF. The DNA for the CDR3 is TGTGCCAGCTCACTCGCCGGGACAGGGGGCAATCAGCCCCAGCATTTT.

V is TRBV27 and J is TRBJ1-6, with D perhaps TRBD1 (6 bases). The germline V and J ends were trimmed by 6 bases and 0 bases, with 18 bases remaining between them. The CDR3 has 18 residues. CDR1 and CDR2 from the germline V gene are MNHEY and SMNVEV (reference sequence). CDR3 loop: CASSLEGGAGSYNSPLHF. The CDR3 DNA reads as TGTGCCAGCAGCCTGGAGGGGGGGGCTGGCTCCTATAATTCACCCCTCCACTTT.

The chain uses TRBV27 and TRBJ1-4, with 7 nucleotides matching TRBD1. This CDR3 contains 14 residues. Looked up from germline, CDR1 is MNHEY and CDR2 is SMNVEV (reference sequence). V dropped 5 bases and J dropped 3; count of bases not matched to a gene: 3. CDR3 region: CASSVGTANEKLFF. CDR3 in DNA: TGTGCCAGCAGTGTCGGGACAGCTAATGAAAAACTGTTTTTT.

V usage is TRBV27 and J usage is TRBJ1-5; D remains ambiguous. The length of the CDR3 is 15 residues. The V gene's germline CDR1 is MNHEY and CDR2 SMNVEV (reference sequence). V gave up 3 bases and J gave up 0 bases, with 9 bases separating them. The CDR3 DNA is TGTGCCAGCAGTTTTGACGGGTATAGCAATCAGCCCCAGCATTTT. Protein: CASSFDGYSNQPQHF.

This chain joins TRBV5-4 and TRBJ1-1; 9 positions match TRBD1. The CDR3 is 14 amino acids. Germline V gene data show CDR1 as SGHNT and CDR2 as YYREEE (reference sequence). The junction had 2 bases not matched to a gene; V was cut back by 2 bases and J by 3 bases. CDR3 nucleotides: TGTGCCAGCAGCTTACAGGGGGCCCACACTGAAGCTTTCTTT. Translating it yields CASSLQGAHTEAFF.

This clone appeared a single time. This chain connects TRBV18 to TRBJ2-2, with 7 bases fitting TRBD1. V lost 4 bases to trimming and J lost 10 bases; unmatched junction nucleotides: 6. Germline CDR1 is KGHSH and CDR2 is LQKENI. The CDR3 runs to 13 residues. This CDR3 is CASSQNQGEELFF. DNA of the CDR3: TGTGCCAGCTCACAGAACCAGGGGGAGGAGCTGTTTTTT.

The CDR3: CASSLVGDPHIGYTF. For the CDR3, the DNA is TGTGCCAGCAGTTTAGTCGGGGATCCCCATATAGGCTACACCTTC. The chain has TRBV27 and TRBJ1-2; D unclear. The CDR3 contains 15 residues. Germline V gene sequence: CDR1 MNHEY, CDR2 SMNVEV (reference sequence). Trimming shortened V by 2 bases and J by 8 bases, and 18 bases separated the two germline ends.